The T cell receptor (beta chain) described here comes from a study of blood T cell repertoires in COVID-19. Measured with immunoSEQ multiplex PCR; TCRdb has only the in-frame clones, and not every one. The sample includes roughly 130,000 clones, about four fifths of them seen just once. Germline values: CDR1 MGHDK, CDR2 SYGVNS. V was cut by 4 bases and J by 0 bases, with 12 bases left in between. The CDR3 totals 16 residues. This TCR was sampled from a woman aged 55 to 70 with acute or convalescent COVID-19. Sequencing used peripheral blood. V and J are TRBV25-1 and TRBJ1-4; the D gene is possibly TRBD1 (6 bases). CDR3: CASSADRTATNEKLFF. CDR3 coding DNA: TGTGCCAGCAGTGCTGACAGGACAGCAACTAATGAAAAACTGTTTTTT. The full variable domain, with the rest looked up from reference TRBV25-1 and TRBJ1-4, is EADIYQTPRYLVIGTGKKITLECSQTMGHDKMYWYQQDPGMELHLIHYSYGVNSTEKGDLSSESTVSRIRTEHFPLTLESARPSHTSQYLCASSADRTATNEKLFFGSGTQLSVL.